The rows below give T cell receptor beta chains drawn from one sample of a study of T-cell memory formation after mild COVID-19. TCRdb ran MiXCR on the 5' RACE reads and lists one entry per CDR3 protein. The sample shows under 110,000 distinct CDR3 sequences, about 17% of them seen only once. The sequencing sample was made of PBMCs or a T cell subset sorted from them (not recorded which). The receptors stem from an adult woman who had mild COVID-19 (a few samples of this study predate the infection). Cell type and time point are not known. Each CDR3 is given with its conserved first and last residue. D genes are given only for firm matches. The listing skips clone size in some rows; elsewhere it reads once, few, many or a size class.

d_gene: .; v_gene: TRBV7-9; j_gene: TRBJ1-2; abundance: .; CDR3nt: TGTGCCAGCGGCCTGGGTAAAACGAATGGCTACACCTTC; CDR3aa: CASGLGKTNGYTF
d_gene: .; v_gene: TRBV12-3/TRBV12-4; j_gene: TRBJ2-2; abundance: many; CDR3nt: TGTGCCGTGGAGGCCTACACCGGGGAGCTGTTTTTT; CDR3aa: CAVEAYTGELFF
d_gene: TRBD2; v_gene: TRBV9; j_gene: TRBJ2-3; abundance: few; CDR3nt: TGTGCCAGCAGCGTCAGGGACTACACAGATACGCAGTATTTT; CDR3aa: CASSVRDYTDTQYF
d_gene: .; v_gene: TRBV5-1; j_gene: TRBJ2-1; abundance: few; CDR3nt: TGCGCCAGCAGCTTGGATTGGAGCAATGAGCAGTTCTTC; CDR3aa: CASSLDWSNEQFF
d_gene: TRBD2; v_gene: TRBV7-8; j_gene: TRBJ2-3; abundance: few; CDR3nt: TGTGCCAGCAGCCGCGGACTAGCGGGGCTTGCTCAGGAAGATACGCAGTATTTT; CDR3aa: CASSRGLAGLAQEDTQYF
d_gene: TRBD1; v_gene: TRBV6-4; j_gene: TRBJ1-2; abundance: .; CDR3nt: TGTGCCAGCAGTGACGACAGGGCTGGCTACACCTTC; CDR3aa: CASSDDRAGYTF
d_gene: .; v_gene: TRBV12-3/TRBV12-4; j_gene: TRBJ2-3; abundance: few; CDR3nt: TGTGCCGGAGGGACAGGACTAGCTGCAGATACGCAGTATTTT; CDR3aa: CAGGTGLAADTQYF
d_gene: .; v_gene: TRBV23-1; j_gene: TRBJ2-2; abundance: .; CDR3nt: TGCGCCAGCAGTCAACCTCGTGGGGGAGTGAGGAAGAAGAACACCGGGGAGCTGTTTTTT; CDR3aa: CASSQPRGGVRKKNTGELFF
d_gene: TRBD2; v_gene: TRBV29-1; j_gene: TRBJ2-1; abundance: many; CDR3nt: TGCAGCGTTGTAATACTAGCGGGAGGTTATGTTTCCTACAATGAGCAGTTCTTC; CDR3aa: CSVVILAGGYVSYNEQFF
d_gene: .; v_gene: TRBV7-8; j_gene: TRBJ2-1; abundance: many; CDR3nt: TGTGCCAGCAGCGGACCAGGAATCAATGAGCAGTTCTTC; CDR3aa: CASSGPGINEQFF
d_gene: TRBD2; v_gene: TRBV4-1; j_gene: TRBJ2-5; abundance: .; CDR3nt: TGCGCCAGCAGCCCTAGCGGGGGGTCCCAAGAGACCCAGTACTTC; CDR3aa: CASSPSGGSQETQYF
d_gene: TRBD2; v_gene: TRBV7-2; j_gene: TRBJ2-3; abundance: many; CDR3nt: TGTGCCAGCAGCTACACGACGAGACTAGCGGGAGGAGGGGGCACAGATACGCAGTATTTT; CDR3aa: CASSYTTRLAGGGGTDTQYF
d_gene: .; v_gene: TRBV7-9; j_gene: TRBJ2-5; abundance: .; CDR3nt: TGTGCCAGCAGCTTACTACAGGCGGAAGAGACCCAGTACTTC; CDR3aa: CASSLLQAEETQYF
d_gene: .; v_gene: TRBV7-8; j_gene: TRBJ2-1; abundance: few; CDR3nt: TGTGCCAGCAGATCCAGTCCTAGGGTTGGGTCCTACAATGAGCAGTTCTTC; CDR3aa: CASRSSPRVGSYNEQFF
d_gene: .; v_gene: TRBV4-1; j_gene: TRBJ2-2; abundance: few; CDR3nt: TGCGCCAGCAGCCCGACCGGGACAAACACCGGGGAGCTGTTTTTT; CDR3aa: CASSPTGTNTGELFF
d_gene: TRBD2; v_gene: TRBV7-9; j_gene: TRBJ2-1; abundance: .; CDR3nt: TGTGCCAGCAGCCCGACTAGCGGGGGGGAAAGTGAGCAGTTCTTC; CDR3aa: CASSPTSGGESEQFF
d_gene: .; v_gene: TRBV19; j_gene: TRBJ1-5; abundance: .; CDR3nt: TGTGCCAGTTCCTTAAGTGCACACTATCAGCCCCAGCATTTT; CDR3aa: CASSLSAHYQPQHF
d_gene: TRBD1; v_gene: TRBV5-6; j_gene: TRBJ1-1; abundance: few; CDR3nt: TGTGCCAGCAGCCGTACCGGGACAGGGGGCACTGAAGCTTTCTTT; CDR3aa: CASSRTGTGGTEAFF
d_gene: .; v_gene: TRBV29-1; j_gene: TRBJ2-7; abundance: few; CDR3nt: TGCAGCGTTGAAAGCTCCTACGAGCAGTACTTC; CDR3aa: CSVESSYEQYF
d_gene: TRBD2; v_gene: TRBV7-6; j_gene: TRBJ2-1; abundance: few; CDR3nt: TGTGCCAGCAGCGGGGCGGGGGGGTACAATGAGCAGTTCTTC; CDR3aa: CASSGAGGYNEQFF
d_gene: .; v_gene: TRBV3-1; j_gene: TRBJ2-3; abundance: .; CDR3nt: TGTGCCAGCAGCCACAGTTCGACCACAGATACGCAGTATTTT; CDR3aa: CASSHSSTTDTQYF
d_gene: TRBD2; v_gene: TRBV6-6; j_gene: TRBJ2-1; abundance: .; CDR3nt: TGTGCCAGCAGTTATCGCACTAGCGGGGGGGACAATGAGCAGTTCTTC; CDR3aa: CASSYRTSGGDNEQFF
d_gene: .; v_gene: TRBV6-5; j_gene: TRBJ2-7; abundance: few; CDR3nt: TGTGCCAGCAGTTACTCGGCGTCCTACGAGCAGTACTTC; CDR3aa: CASSYSASYEQYF
d_gene: .; v_gene: TRBV5-1; j_gene: TRBJ2-7; abundance: .; CDR3nt: TGCGCCAGCAGCTTAGGACATATCTCCTACGAGCAGTACTTC; CDR3aa: CASSLGHISYEQYF
d_gene: .; v_gene: TRBV27; j_gene: TRBJ2-1; abundance: .; CDR3nt: TGTGCCAGCAGTTCCGACGGCCCGTCCTACAATGAGCAGTTCTTC; CDR3aa: CASSSDGPSYNEQFF
d_gene: .; v_gene: TRBV7-9; j_gene: TRBJ2-1; abundance: few; CDR3nt: TGTGCCAGCAGCTTTAACAATGAGCAGTTCTTC; CDR3aa: CASSFNNEQFF
d_gene: TRBD2; v_gene: TRBV6-5; j_gene: TRBJ2-2; abundance: .; CDR3nt: TGTGCCAGCACCCCACTAGCGGGAGTTACCGGGGAGCTGTTTTTT; CDR3aa: CASTPLAGVTGELFF
d_gene: .; v_gene: TRBV12-3/TRBV12-4; j_gene: TRBJ2-7; abundance: few; CDR3nt: TGTGCCAGCAGTTTACCGGGTATCTCCTACGAGCAGTACTTC; CDR3aa: CASSLPGISYEQYF
d_gene: .; v_gene: TRBV27; j_gene: TRBJ2-7; abundance: .; CDR3nt: TGTGCCAGCAGTGAACTTGGGATCTACGAGCAGTACTTC; CDR3aa: CASSELGIYEQYF
d_gene: .; v_gene: TRBV7-8; j_gene: TRBJ2-1; abundance: .; CDR3nt: TGTGCCAGCAGCTTAGGGACTACTTCGCCCGGGGAGCAGTTCTTC; CDR3aa: CASSLGTTSPGEQFF
d_gene: .; v_gene: TRBV12-3/TRBV12-4; j_gene: TRBJ1-1; abundance: .; CDR3nt: TGTGCCAGCAGTTTCAGGGATCCCCACACTGAAGCTTTCTTT; CDR3aa: CASSFRDPHTEAFF
d_gene: .; v_gene: TRBV6-1; j_gene: TRBJ1-1; abundance: few; CDR3nt: TGTGCCAGCAGTCGGTCGGGGAGGAACACTGAAGCTTTCTTT; CDR3aa: CASSRSGRNTEAFF
d_gene: TRBD2; v_gene: TRBV12-5; j_gene: TRBJ2-3; abundance: .; CDR3nt: TGTGCTAGTGGCCCCGGGACTAGCGGAGGATACACAGATACGCAGTATTTT; CDR3aa: CASGPGTSGGYTDTQYF
d_gene: TRBD1; v_gene: TRBV12-3/TRBV12-4; j_gene: TRBJ1-1; abundance: .; CDR3nt: TGTGCCAGCAGCCAGGACAGGAGTATAGCTTTCTTT; CDR3aa: CASSQDRSIAFF
d_gene: .; v_gene: TRBV29-1; j_gene: TRBJ2-3; abundance: .; CDR3nt: TGCAGCGTTGAAGATTATGAGGCGGACACAGATACGCAGTATTTT; CDR3aa: CSVEDYEADTDTQYF
d_gene: .; v_gene: TRBV7-2; j_gene: TRBJ2-1; abundance: few; CDR3nt: TGTGCCAGCAGCCTAGCCGGTGAGCAGTTCTTC; CDR3aa: CASSLAGEQFF
d_gene: .; v_gene: TRBV7-9; j_gene: TRBJ2-7; abundance: few; CDR3nt: TGTGCCAGCAGCCGACCTGCCGGGACGACCGGCTCCTACGAGCAGTACTTC; CDR3aa: CASSRPAGTTGSYEQYF
d_gene: .; v_gene: TRBV15; j_gene: TRBJ2-5; abundance: .; CDR3nt: TGTGCCACCAGCGGAGACGCCCGATATCTCGATTTC; CDR3aa: CATSGDARYLDF
d_gene: .; v_gene: TRBV27; j_gene: TRBJ1-1; abundance: few; CDR3nt: TGTGCCAGCCGCGACTGGAACACTGAAGCTTTCTTT; CDR3aa: CASRDWNTEAFF
d_gene: TRBD1; v_gene: TRBV4-1; j_gene: TRBJ2-7; abundance: .; CDR3nt: TGCGCCAGCAGCCCCCAGACAGGGACCTACGAGGAGTACTTC; CDR3aa: CASSPQTGTYEEYF
d_gene: .; v_gene: TRBV4-1; j_gene: TRBJ1-1; abundance: few; CDR3nt: TGCGCCAGCAGCCGGGCGGCTGAGCTGAACACTGAAGCTTTCTTT; CDR3aa: CASSRAAELNTEAFF
d_gene: TRBD1; v_gene: TRBV3-1; j_gene: TRBJ1-4; abundance: .; CDR3nt: TGTGCCAGCAGCCAGGACAGGGGGGCTGAAAAACTGTTTTTT; CDR3aa: CASSQDRGAEKLFF
d_gene: TRBD1; v_gene: TRBV6-6; j_gene: TRBJ2-1; abundance: .; CDR3nt: TGTGCCAGCGGAGGACAGGGGCAGTGGGATGAGCAGTTCTTC; CDR3aa: CASGGQGQWDEQFF
d_gene: .; v_gene: TRBV5-4; j_gene: TRBJ2-7; abundance: few; CDR3nt: TGTGCCAGCAGTCTTGTGATAGGGACCTCCTACGAGCAGTACTTC; CDR3aa: CASSLVIGTSYEQYF
d_gene: .; v_gene: TRBV20-1; j_gene: TRBJ2-4; abundance: .; CDR3nt: TGCAGTGCTAGAGATATCGTCCGGGATGGGGCCAAAAACATTCAGTACTTC; CDR3aa: CSARDIVRDGAKNIQYF
d_gene: TRBD2; v_gene: TRBV4-3; j_gene: TRBJ2-4; abundance: .; CDR3nt: TGCGCCAGCAGCCAAGATCAGCGGGAGGACATTCAGTACTTC; CDR3aa: CASSQDQREDIQYF